What follows describes a single T cell receptor beta chain. It lacks a known antigen. The record has no base qualities; no much larger clone is one base away. The data originate from a study of T cell changes during pregnancy in multiple sclerosis (dated by TCRdb to the late 2010s). The study in broad terms: In women with multiple sclerosis, the researchers looked at how the T cell repertoire shifted as pregnancy progressed.

The library was built by means of the immunoSEQ multiplex PCR assay. The source is immuneACCESS, and TCRdb retained only in-frame sequences with V and J called. Part of the clones is not carried over; for the studies checked, unresolved V genes explain less than half of this, and the remainder is unexplained. This sample is represented by 65,000 to 95,000 clones; roughly 94% of them were singletons. Clones ranked in the top ten supply about 0.94% of the sample. This specimen was peripheral blood, taken in the second trimester of pregnancy. This TCR derives from a female donor in good health, enrolled as a control in a pregnancy study.

The DNA reads as follows: TGTGCCAGCAGCTTGGTCGGGGGCCCGGGACTATCGCCTGCGGATACGCAGTATTTT. This codes for CASSLVGGPGLSPADTQYF. The chain uses TRBV5-5 and TRBJ2-3, and perhaps TRBD2 as D gene, on 7 matching bases. The germline V gene (reference sequence) specifies SGHKS as CDR1 and YYEKEE as CDR2. The junction shows trimming of 0 bases on V and 6 bases on J, plus 26 bases between the germline ends. The CDR3 has 19 amino acids, counting the end cysteine and phenylalanine. Only the CDR3 DNA is retained, 57 bases long and in frame from the first base. The CDR3, completed at both ends by the reference TRBV5-5 and TRBJ2-3 genes, gives the full variable domain DAGVTQSPTHLIKTRGQQVTLRCSPISGHKSVSWYQQVLGQGPQFIFQYYEKEERGRGNFPDRFSARQFPNYSSELNVNALLLGDSALYLCASSLVGGPGLSPADTQYFGPGTRLTVL.